This entry describes one T cell receptor (beta chain). Its antigen is undetermined. The repertoire was sequenced with immunoSEQ multiplex PCR; TCRdb's copy has only in-frame clones and lacks some. The table records over 95,000 clones, approximately 91% of them present only once. Trimming took off 0 bases at V and 0 bases at J, with 12 bases between the two ends. Germline V gives CDR1 LNHDA, CDR2 SQIVND (reference sequence). The CDR3 is 17 amino acids. The data were obtained in a study of T cell responses to AZD1222 COVID-19 vaccine. Study conclusions and caveats: Only a handful of AZD1222 recipients, more than 5 in all, had baseline seropositivity. Elevations in Spike-specific TCR breadth and depth followed administration of two AZD1222 doses. White British donors predominated, females outnumbered males, and clonal diversity was possibly underestimated. CD4 TCRs associated with vaccination spanned spike, dominating at 160-218 and 743-854.

This receptor was identified in an adult in good health. The chain recombines TRBV19 with TRBJ1-3; D is undetermined. The input for sequencing was peripheral blood, taken on day 0 of AZD1222 vaccination. The CDR3 spells CASSIDPAGSSGNTIYF. CDR3 nucleotides: TGTGCCAGTAGTATAGATCCCGCGGGGAGCTCTGGAAACACCATATATTTT.